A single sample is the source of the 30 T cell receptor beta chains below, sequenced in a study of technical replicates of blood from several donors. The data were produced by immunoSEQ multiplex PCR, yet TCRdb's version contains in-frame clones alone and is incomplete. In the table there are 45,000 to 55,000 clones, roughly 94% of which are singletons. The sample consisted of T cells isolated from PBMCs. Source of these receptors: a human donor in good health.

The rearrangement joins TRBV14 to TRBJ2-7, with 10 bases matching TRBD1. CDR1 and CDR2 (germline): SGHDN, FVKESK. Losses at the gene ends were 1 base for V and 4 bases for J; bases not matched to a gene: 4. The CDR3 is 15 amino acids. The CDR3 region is CASSQARDRGYEQYF. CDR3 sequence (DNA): TGTGCCAGCAGCCAAGCGCGGGACAGGGGTTACGAGCAGTACTTC.

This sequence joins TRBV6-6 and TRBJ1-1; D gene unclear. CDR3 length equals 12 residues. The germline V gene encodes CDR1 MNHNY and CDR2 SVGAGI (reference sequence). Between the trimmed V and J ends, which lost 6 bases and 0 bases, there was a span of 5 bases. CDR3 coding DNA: TGTGCCAGCAGCCAATTGAACACTGAAGCTTTCTTT. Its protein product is CASSQLNTEAFF.

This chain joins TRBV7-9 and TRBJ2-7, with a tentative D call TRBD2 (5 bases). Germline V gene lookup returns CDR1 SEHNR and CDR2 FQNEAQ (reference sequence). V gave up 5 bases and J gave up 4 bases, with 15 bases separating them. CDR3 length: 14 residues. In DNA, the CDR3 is TGTGCCAGCAGCCCCTATAGGGAGAAGTACGAGCAGTACTTC. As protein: CASSPYREKYEQYF.

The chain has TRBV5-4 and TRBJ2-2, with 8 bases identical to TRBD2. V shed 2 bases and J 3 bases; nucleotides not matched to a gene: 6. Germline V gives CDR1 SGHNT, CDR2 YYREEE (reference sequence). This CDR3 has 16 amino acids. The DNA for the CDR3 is TGTGCCAGCAGCTTATTTAGCGGGGCTTACACCGGGGAGCTGTTTTTT. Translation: CASSLFSGAYTGELFF.

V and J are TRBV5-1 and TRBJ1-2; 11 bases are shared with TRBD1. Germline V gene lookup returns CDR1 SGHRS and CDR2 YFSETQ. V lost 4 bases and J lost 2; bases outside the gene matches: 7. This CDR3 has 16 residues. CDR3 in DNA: TGCGCCAGCAGCATAGGACAGGGGGCAACGAACTATGGCTACACCTTC. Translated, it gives CASSIGQGATNYGYTF.

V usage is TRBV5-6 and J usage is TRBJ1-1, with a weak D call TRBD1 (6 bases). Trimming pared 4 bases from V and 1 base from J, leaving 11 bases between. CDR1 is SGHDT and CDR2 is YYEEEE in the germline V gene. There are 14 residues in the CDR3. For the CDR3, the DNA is TGTGCCAGCAGCCAACCGGGACAGAACACTGAAGCTTTCTTT. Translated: CASSQPGQNTEAFF.

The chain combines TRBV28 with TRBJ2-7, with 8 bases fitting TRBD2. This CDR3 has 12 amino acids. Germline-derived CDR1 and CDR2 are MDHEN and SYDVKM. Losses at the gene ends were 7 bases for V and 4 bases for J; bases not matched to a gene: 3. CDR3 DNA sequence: TGTGCCAGCACGGGGGGGTTTTACGAGCAGTACTTC. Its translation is CASTGGFYEQYF.

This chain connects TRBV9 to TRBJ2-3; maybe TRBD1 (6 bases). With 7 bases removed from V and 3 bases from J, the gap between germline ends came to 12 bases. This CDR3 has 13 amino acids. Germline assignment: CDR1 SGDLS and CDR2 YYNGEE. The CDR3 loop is CASAAQGTDTQYF. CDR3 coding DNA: TGTGCCAGCGCGGCACAGGGAACAGATACGCAGTATTTT.

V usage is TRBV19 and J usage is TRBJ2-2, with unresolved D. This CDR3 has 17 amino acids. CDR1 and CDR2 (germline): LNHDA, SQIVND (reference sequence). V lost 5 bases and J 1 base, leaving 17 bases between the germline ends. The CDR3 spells CASSSPPRPGNTGELFF. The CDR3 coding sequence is TGTGCCAGTAGTTCCCCTCCGAGGCCCGGGAACACCGGGGAGCTGTTTTTT.

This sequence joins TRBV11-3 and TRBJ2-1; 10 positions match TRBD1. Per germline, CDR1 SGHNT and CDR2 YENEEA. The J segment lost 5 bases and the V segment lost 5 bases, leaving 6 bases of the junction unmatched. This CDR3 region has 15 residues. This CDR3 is CASSPGTGANNEQFF. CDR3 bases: TGTGCCAGCAGCCCGGGGACAGGGGCAAACAATGAGCAGTTCTTC.

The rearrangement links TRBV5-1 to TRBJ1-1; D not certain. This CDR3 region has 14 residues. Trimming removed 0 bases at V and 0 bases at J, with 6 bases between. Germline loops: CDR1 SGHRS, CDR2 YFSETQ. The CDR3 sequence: CASSLGALNTEAFF. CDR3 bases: TGCGCCAGCAGCTTGGGGGCCTTGAACACTGAAGCTTTCTTT. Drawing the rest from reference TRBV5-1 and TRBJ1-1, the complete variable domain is KAGVTQTPRYLIKTRGQQVTLSCSPISGHRSVSWYQQTPGQGLQFLFEYFSETQRNKGNFPGRFSGRQFSNSRSEMNVSTLELGDSALYLCASSLGALNTEAFFGQGTRLTVV.

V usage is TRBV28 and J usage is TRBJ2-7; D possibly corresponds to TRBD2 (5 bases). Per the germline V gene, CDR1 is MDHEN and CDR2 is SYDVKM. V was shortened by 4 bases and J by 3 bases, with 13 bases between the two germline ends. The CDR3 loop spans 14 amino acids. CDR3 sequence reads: CASSSRTGRYEQYF. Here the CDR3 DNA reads TGTGCCAGCAGTTCCCGGACTGGACGCTACGAGCAGTACTTC.

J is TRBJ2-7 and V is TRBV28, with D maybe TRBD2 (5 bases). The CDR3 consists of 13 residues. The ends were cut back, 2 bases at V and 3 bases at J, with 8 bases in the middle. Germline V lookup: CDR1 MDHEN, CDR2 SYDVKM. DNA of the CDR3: TGTGCCAGCAGTTTAACACGGGACTACGAGCAGTACTTC. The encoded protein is CASSLTRDYEQYF.

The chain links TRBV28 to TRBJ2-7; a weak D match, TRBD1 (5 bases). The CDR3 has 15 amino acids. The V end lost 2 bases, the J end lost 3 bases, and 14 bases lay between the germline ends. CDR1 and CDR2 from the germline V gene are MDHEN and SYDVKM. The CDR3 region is CASSLHSGSGYEQYF. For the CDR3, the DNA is TGTGCCAGCAGTTTACATTCAGGGTCGGGCTACGAGCAGTACTTC.

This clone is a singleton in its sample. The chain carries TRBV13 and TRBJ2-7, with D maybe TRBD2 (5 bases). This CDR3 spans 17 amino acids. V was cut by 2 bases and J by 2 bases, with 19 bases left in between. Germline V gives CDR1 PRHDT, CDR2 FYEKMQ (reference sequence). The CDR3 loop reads CASSLSRAGGYTYEQYF. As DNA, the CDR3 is TGTGCCAGCAGCTTAAGTAGGGCGGGCGGCTATACCTACGAGCAGTACTTC.

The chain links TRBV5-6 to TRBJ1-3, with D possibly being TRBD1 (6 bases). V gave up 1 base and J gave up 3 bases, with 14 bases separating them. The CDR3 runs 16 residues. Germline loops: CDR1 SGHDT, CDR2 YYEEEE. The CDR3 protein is CASSLPTGGGGNTIYF. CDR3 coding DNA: TGTGCCAGCAGCTTGCCTACTGGGGGCGGTGGAAACACCATATATTTT.

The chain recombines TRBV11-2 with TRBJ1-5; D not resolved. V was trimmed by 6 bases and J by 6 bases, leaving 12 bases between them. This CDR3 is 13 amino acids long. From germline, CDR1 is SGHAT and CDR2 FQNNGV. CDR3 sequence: CASRKTVGQPQHF. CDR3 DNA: TGTGCCAGCAGGAAAACAGTGGGTCAGCCCCAGCATTTT.

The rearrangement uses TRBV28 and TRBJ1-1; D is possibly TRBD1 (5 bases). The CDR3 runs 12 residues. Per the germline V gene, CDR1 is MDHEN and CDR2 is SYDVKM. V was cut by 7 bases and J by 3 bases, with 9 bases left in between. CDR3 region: CASTGGDTEAFF. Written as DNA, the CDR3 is TGTGCCAGCACCGGGGGGGACACTGAAGCTTTCTTT.

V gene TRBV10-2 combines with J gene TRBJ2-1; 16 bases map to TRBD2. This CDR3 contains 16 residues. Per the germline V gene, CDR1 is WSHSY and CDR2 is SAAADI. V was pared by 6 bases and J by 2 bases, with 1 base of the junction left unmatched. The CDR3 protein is CASSGTSGGAYNEQFF. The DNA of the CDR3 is TGCGCCAGCAGCGGGACTAGCGGGGGGGCCTACAATGAGCAGTTCTTC.

The CDR3 DNA sequence: TGCAGCGTTTGGGGGGGGGCCACAGATACGCAGTATTTT. Translated, it gives CSVWGGATDTQYF. The chain couples TRBV29-1 to TRBJ2-3, with D possibly TRBD2 on 7 matching bases. V lost 5 bases, J lost 2 bases, and 11 bases lay in between. From germline, CDR1 is SQVTM and CDR2 ANQGSEA. The CDR3 has 13 amino acids.

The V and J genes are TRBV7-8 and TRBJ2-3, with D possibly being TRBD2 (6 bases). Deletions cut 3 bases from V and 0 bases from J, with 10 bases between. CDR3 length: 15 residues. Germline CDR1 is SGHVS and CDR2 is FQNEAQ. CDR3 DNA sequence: TGTGCCAGCAGCTTTCCGGGGGTGAGCACAGATACGCAGTATTTT. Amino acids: CASSFPGVSTDTQYF.

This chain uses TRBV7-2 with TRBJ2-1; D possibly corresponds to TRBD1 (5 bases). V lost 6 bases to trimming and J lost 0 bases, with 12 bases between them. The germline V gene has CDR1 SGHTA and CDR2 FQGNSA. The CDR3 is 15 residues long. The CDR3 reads CASRNTGNSYNEQFF. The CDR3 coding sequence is TGTGCCAGCAGGAATACAGGAAACTCCTACAATGAGCAGTTCTTC.

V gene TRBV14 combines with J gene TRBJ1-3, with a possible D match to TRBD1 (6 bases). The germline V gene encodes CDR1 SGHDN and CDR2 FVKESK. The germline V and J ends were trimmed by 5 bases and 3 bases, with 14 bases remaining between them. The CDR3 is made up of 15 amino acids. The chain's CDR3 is CASSEITGSGNTIYF. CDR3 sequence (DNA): TGTGCCAGCAGCGAAATAACAGGGAGTGGAAACACCATATATTTT.

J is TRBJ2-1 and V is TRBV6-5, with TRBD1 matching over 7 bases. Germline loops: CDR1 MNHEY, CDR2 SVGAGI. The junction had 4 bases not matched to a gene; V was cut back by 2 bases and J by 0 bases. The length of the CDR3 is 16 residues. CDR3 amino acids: CASSYAAGGSYNEQFF. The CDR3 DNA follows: TGTGCCAGCAGTTACGCCGCAGGGGGCTCCTACAATGAGCAGTTCTTC.

The CDR3 DNA reads TGTGCCAGCAGCTCAGCTAGCTCCTACGAGCAGTACTTC. Encoded protein: CASSSASSYEQYF. V and J are TRBV5-6 and TRBJ2-7; D ambiguous. V lost 3 bases and J lost 0, with 7 bases in between. The germline CDR1 and CDR2 sequences are SGHDT and YYEEEE. The CDR3 contains 13 residues.

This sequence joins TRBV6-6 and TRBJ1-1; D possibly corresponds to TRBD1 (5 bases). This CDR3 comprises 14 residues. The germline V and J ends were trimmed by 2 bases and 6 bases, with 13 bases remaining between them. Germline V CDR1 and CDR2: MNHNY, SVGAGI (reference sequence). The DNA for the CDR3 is TGTGCCAGCAGTTACGGGGGGGTAGCGGCTGAAGCTTTCTTT. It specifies CASSYGGVAAEAFF.

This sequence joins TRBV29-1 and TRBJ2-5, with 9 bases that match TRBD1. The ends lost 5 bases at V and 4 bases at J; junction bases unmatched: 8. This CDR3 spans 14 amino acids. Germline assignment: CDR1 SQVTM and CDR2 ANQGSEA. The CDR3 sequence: CSVSRGTGLETQYF. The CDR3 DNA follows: TGCAGCGTTTCGAGAGGGACAGGGTTAGAGACCCAGTACTTC.

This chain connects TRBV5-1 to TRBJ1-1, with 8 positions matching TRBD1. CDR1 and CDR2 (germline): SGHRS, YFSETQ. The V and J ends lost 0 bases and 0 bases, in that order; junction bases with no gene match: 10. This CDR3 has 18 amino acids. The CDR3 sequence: CASSLAGTGQAMNTEAFF. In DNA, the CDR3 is TGCGCCAGCAGCTTGGCCGGGACAGGACAGGCAATGAACACTGAAGCTTTCTTT.

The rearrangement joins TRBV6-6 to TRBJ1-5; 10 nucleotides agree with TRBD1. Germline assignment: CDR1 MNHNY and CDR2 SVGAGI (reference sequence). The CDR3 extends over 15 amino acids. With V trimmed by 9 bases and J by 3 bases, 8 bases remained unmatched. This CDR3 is CASTLTGGVNQPQHF. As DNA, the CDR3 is TGTGCCAGTACTTTGACAGGGGGCGTCAATCAGCCCCAGCATTTT.

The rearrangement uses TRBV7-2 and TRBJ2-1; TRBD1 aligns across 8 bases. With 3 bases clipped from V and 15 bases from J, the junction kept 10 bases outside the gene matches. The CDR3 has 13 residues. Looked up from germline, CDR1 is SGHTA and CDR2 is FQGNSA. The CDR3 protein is CASSFRQGPWGFF. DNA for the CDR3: TGTGCCAGCAGCTTTCGACAGGGGCCCTGGGGGTTCTTC.